This entry features one TCR beta chain sequence. The antigen remains unidentified. The sample comes from a study of T cell responses to AZD1222 COVID-19 vaccine. Researchers grouped second doses given at about 4 or about 12 weeks into one pool. V lost 9 bases, J lost 6 bases, and 10 bases stayed unmatched. The length of the CDR3 is 13 residues. Germline assignment: CDR1 ENHRY and CDR2 SYGVKD. Sequenced by immunoSEQ multiplex PCR; TCRdb stores in-frame clones only, minus some. The sample lists about 150,000 clones; approximately 91% were seen once. Whole-study findings and limits: Nearly half of the spike-specific TCRs reportedly recognize variant regions that carry no mutations. Seropositivity was recorded at baseline in only six AZD1222 recipients. Vaccine-associated CD4 TCRs spanned spike, dominant at 160-218 and 743-854.

The sequencing here drew on peripheral blood, taken 28 days after the second AZD1222 dose. The origin of this receptor is an adult who received the AZD1222 COVID-19 vaccine. V usage is TRBV10-3 and J usage is TRBJ1-1; TRBD1 matches at 7 bases. CDR3 region: CAIRTGRDPEAFF. CDR3 in DNA: TGTGCCATTAGGACAGGTCGAGACCCTGAAGCTTTCTTT.